This TCR beta chain was recovered during a study of PD-1 blockade in classical Hodgkin lymphoma. All patients experienced relapse after autologous stem cell transplantation, and brentuximab vedotin exposure was variable. Classifying best responses yielded complete response, partial response or progressive disease. Study-level points and caveats: While CD8+ TCR diversity did not rise significantly by C4D1, CD4+ TCR diversity did. No one has yet defined what causes the repertoire differences, which may be disease activity or prior therapy.

The table came from immunoSEQ multiplex PCR; TCRdb's copy has only in-frame clones and leaves some out. The data hold over 80,000 clones, with over 85% observed a single time. Turning to this clone: Its target is unknown.

The starting material was peripheral blood mononuclear cells (PBMCs), obtained at baseline. This clonotype originated in a human donor with classical Hodgkin lymphoma.

The CDR3 region is CASSLSPPPSPPYEQYF. The CDR3 nucleotides are TGTGCCAGCAGTTTAAGCCCCCCTCCCTCTCCTCCCTACGAGCAGTACTTC. The V gene is TRBV27, the J gene TRBJ2-7, with D unresolved. Germline CDR1 and CDR2: MNHEY and SMNVEV (reference sequence). This CDR3 is 17 amino acids long. V was clipped by 2 bases and J by 2 bases, with 19 bases between them.